The TCR beta chain under discussion was sequenced for a study of blood T cell repertoires in COVID-19. Study-level information: Samples representing acute and convalescent COVID-19 were sourced from the United States, Italy and Spain. The analysed material was cDNA or gDNA that came from T cells, B-cell-depleted T cells, or PBMCs.

The count of this clone is one. In the original analysis: Amplification from reference gene primers served as the basis for estimated nucleated cell counts. This table comes from immunoSEQ multiplex PCR, and its TCRdb copy is limited to in-frame clones, with some not included. V and J calls and clone size are copied from that table; D and trimming were computed from the DNA. The sample has fewer than 250,000 clones, roughly 92% seen once. While infection was still active, Seattle patients were enrolled and then followed longitudinally. Sample: peripheral blood. This clonotype was obtained from a man aged 60 to 75 with COVID-19, enrolled during active disease.

This CDR3 reads CASSIRGRVTDTQYF. The CDR3 nucleotides are TGTGCCAGTAGTATCCGTGGCAGGGTCACAGATACGCAGTATTTT. The chain has TRBV19 and TRBJ2-3, with D possibly TRBD1 on 5 matching bases. V was shortened by 3 bases and J by 2 bases, with 12 bases between the two germline ends. The CDR3 length is 15 residues. From germline, CDR1 is LNHDA and CDR2 SQIVND (reference sequence).